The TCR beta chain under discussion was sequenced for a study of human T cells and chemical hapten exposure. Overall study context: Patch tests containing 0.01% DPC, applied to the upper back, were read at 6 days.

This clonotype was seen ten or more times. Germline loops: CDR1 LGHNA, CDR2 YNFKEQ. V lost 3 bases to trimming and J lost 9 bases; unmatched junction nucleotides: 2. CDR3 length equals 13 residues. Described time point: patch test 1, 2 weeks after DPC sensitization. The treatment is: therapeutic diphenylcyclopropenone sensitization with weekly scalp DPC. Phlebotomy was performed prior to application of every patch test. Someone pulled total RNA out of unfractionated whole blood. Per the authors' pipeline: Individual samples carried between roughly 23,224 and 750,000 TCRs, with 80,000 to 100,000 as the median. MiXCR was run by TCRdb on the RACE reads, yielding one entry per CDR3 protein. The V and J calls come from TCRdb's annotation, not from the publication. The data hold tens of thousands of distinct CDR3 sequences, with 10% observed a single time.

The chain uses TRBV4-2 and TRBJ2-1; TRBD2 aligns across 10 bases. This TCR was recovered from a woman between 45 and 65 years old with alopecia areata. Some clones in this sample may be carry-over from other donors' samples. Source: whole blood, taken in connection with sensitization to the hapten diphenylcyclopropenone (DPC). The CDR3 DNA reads TGTGCCAGCAGCCAGGAGCGGGAGGGTGAGCAGTTCTTC. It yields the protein CASSQEREGEQFF.